The TCR beta chain described here comes from a study of T cell changes during pregnancy in multiple sclerosis. Trimming took off 4 bases at V and 0 bases at J, with 19 bases between the two ends. This CDR3 is 17 amino acids long. CDR1 and CDR2 from the germline V gene are SGHTA and FQGNSA. Sequencing was performed with immunoSEQ multiplex PCR; in TCRdb, only in-frame clones are kept and a portion is missing. Found here are 65,000 to 85,000 clones, 92% of them singletons; the top ten hold more than 1.1%. The receptor's source is a female donor with multiple sclerosis, enrolled in a pregnancy study. Sequencing was performed on peripheral blood, taken after pregnancy. The chain links TRBV7-2 to TRBJ2-7, with D maybe TRBD1 (5 bases). CDR3 residues: CASSSLYPKGPSYEQYF. The CDR3 DNA reads TGTGCCAGCAGCTCCCTTTACCCTAAGGGGCCCTCCTACGAGCAGTACTTC.